Sequencing of this TCR beta chain was carried out in a study of T cells after yellow fever vaccination. This clonotype appeared a few times. Its specificity is not known. Study-wide findings and caveats: Researchers report a weaker secondary response that nonetheless peaked faster, day 5 versus 15. From the bulk population, abundant clonotypes could contaminate and appear within FACS-sorted repertoires.

Germline values: CDR1 KGHSH, CDR2 LQKENI. This CDR3 is 13 amino acids long. Trimming cost V 3 bases and J 7 bases, with 10 bases left between them. The TCR cDNA carried a universal primer site and UMIs from 5'RACE template switching. TCRdb called the 5' RACE reads again in MiXCR, with one record for every CDR3 protein. The data hold 240,000 or so distinct CDR3 sequences, with 6.9% observed a single time. Source: CD4+ T cells sorted from PBMCs, taken 15 days after the yellow fever booster vaccination. This receptor was obtained from a man aged 25 to 40 who received the YFV17D yellow fever vaccine. The chain couples TRBV18 to TRBJ2-1; a possible D gene is TRBD1 (6 bases). The CDR3 loop is CASSPVTGNEQFF. The CDR3 nucleotides are TGTGCCAGCTCACCCGTCACAGGGAATGAGCAGTTCTTC.